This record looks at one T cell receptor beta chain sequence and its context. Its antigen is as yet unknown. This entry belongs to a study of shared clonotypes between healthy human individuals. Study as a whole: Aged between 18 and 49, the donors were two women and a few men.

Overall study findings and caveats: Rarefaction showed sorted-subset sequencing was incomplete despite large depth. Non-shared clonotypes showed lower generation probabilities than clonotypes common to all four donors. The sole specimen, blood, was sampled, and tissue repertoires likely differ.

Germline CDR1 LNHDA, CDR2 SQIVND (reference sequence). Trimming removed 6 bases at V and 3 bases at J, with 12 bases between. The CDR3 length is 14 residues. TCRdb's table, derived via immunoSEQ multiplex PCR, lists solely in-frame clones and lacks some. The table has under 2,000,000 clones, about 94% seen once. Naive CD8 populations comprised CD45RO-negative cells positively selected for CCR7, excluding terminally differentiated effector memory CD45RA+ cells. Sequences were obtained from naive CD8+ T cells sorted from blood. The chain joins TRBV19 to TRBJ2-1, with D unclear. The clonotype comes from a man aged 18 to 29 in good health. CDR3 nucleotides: TGTGCCAGTAGCGAGACTGCGAGCTACAATGAGCAGTTCTTC. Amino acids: CASSETASYNEQFF.